The rows below give T cell receptor beta chains drawn from one sample of a study of blood T cells in healthy people across ages. TCRdb passed the 5' RACE reads through MiXCR, listing each CDR3 protein once. Among more than 700,000 distinct CDR3 sequences listed, about 55% were seen once. Sequencing was done on a sample of blood. These receptors were collected from a man at least 80 years old in good health. The CDR3 runs from the conserved cysteine through the conserved F or W. D genes are given only for firm matches. Clone size is stated in some rows and not others, as once, few, many or a class when expanded.

D gene: .
clone size: few
V gene: TRBV4-1
J gene: TRBJ2-5
CDR3 DNA: TGCGCCAGCAGCCAGGCGACCTGGGAAGAGACCCAGTACTTC
CDR3 protein: CASSQATWEETQYF

D gene: TRBD2
clone size: .
V gene: TRBV20-1
J gene: TRBJ2-1
CDR3 DNA: TGCAGTGCCAAGGCTACTAGCGGGAGGGTTGGGCCCTACAATGAGCAGTTCTTC
CDR3 protein: CSAKATSGRVGPYNEQFF

D gene: TRBD1
clone size: .
V gene: TRBV28
J gene: TRBJ2-1
CDR3 DNA: TGTGCCAGTATGCCACGGACAGGGATCCCCAATGAGCAGTTCTTC
CDR3 protein: CASMPRTGIPNEQFF

D gene: .
clone size: .
V gene: TRBV21-1
J gene: TRBJ2-3
CDR3 DNA: TGTGCCAGCAGCAAGACTAGCAGGGAGAGATACGCGTATTTT
CDR3 protein: CASSKTSRERYAYF

D gene: .
clone size: .
V gene: TRBV21-1
J gene: TRBJ1-5
CDR3 DNA: TGTGCCGGCAGGGGGGGGCAGCCCCAGCATTTT
CDR3 protein: CAGRGGQPQHF

D gene: .
clone size: few
V gene: TRBV3-1
J gene: TRBJ2-1
CDR3 DNA: TGTGCCAGCAGCCAAGGTGAAGGACGGGAGCAGTTCTTC
CDR3 protein: CASSQGEGREQFF

D gene: .
clone size: .
V gene: TRBV20-1
J gene: TRBJ2-3
CDR3 DNA: TGCAGTGCTAGAGACCCAGTATTCGGGAATACCGATACGCAGTATTTT
CDR3 protein: CSARDPVFGNTDTQYF

D gene: .
clone size: .
V gene: TRBV9
J gene: TRBJ1-3
CDR3 DNA: TGTGCCAGCAGCGTAGTGCCCGCGGACACCATATATTTT
CDR3 protein: CASSVVPADTIYF

D gene: .
clone size: few
V gene: TRBV20-1
J gene: TRBJ1-5
CDR3 DNA: TGCAGTGCTAGAGATTCCCCGGGGGCCTACGGTCAGCCCCAGCATTTT
CDR3 protein: CSARDSPGAYGQPQHF

D gene: .
clone size: few
V gene: TRBV27
J gene: TRBJ2-7
CDR3 DNA: TGTGCCAGCAGTTTATGGGGCGATCCCTACGAGCAGTACTTC
CDR3 protein: CASSLWGDPYEQYF

D gene: .
clone size: .
V gene: TRBV7-2
J gene: TRBJ1-6
CDR3 DNA: TGTGCCAGCAGCTTAACTAGCTCCTATAATTCACCCCTCCACTTT
CDR3 protein: CASSLTSSYNSPLHF

D gene: .
clone size: .
V gene: TRBV2
J gene: TRBJ2-1
CDR3 DNA: TGTGCCAGCAGTGTGCAGGGCAGCTGGGATGAGCAGTTCTTC
CDR3 protein: CASSVQGSWDEQFF

D gene: .
clone size: .
V gene: TRBV13
J gene: TRBJ2-7
CDR3 DNA: TGTGCCAGCAGCTTCACACGATCCTACGAGCAGTACTTC
CDR3 protein: CASSFTRSYEQYF

D gene: .
clone size: .
V gene: TRBV5-1
J gene: TRBJ1-4
CDR3 DNA: TGCGCCAGCAGCTTGACGGGAGGAGCTAATGAAAAACTGTTTTTT
CDR3 protein: CASSLTGGANEKLFF

D gene: TRBD2
clone size: many
V gene: TRBV12-3/TRBV12-4
J gene: TRBJ2-1
CDR3 DNA: TGTGCCAGCAGTTTGGAAGTTAGCGGGTGGGATGAGCAGTTCTTC
CDR3 protein: CASSLEVSGWDEQFF

D gene: TRBD1
clone size: .
V gene: TRBV7-2
J gene: TRBJ2-1
CDR3 DNA: TGTGCCAGCAACCCCGCTAGGGACAGGGGTGGCAATGAGCAGTTCTTC
CDR3 protein: CASNPARDRGGNEQFF

D gene: TRBD2
clone size: few
V gene: TRBV29-1
J gene: TRBJ2-3
CDR3 DNA: TGCAGCGTTGAAAGGACTAGCGGGAGGGGGGATACGCAGTATTTT
CDR3 protein: CSVERTSGRGDTQYF

D gene: .
clone size: .
V gene: TRBV9
J gene: TRBJ1-2
CDR3 DNA: TGTGCCAGCAGCGTAGATCCCCGTGTGGTTAGAGATGGCTACACCTTC
CDR3 protein: CASSVDPRVVRDGYTF

D gene: TRBD2
clone size: .
V gene: TRBV20-1
J gene: TRBJ2-1
CDR3 DNA: TGCAGTGCCGCGACTAGCGGGAGCTACAATGAGCAGTTCTTC
CDR3 protein: CSAATSGSYNEQFF

D gene: .
clone size: .
V gene: TRBV7-9
J gene: TRBJ2-7
CDR3 DNA: TGTGCCAGCAGCCCCAAGACCGAGCTTGAAAACGAGCAGTACTTC
CDR3 protein: CASSPKTELENEQYF

D gene: TRBD2
clone size: few
V gene: TRBV27
J gene: TRBJ2-5
CDR3 DNA: TGTGCCAGCAGTGAACTAGCGCTGCAAGAGACCCAGTACTTC
CDR3 protein: CASSELALQETQYF

D gene: .
clone size: .
V gene: TRBV20-1
J gene: TRBJ2-1
CDR3 DNA: TGCAGTGCTAGCGAGAGGGGGGGGCGGGTCAATGAGCAGTTCTTC
CDR3 protein: CSASERGGRVNEQFF

D gene: .
clone size: few
V gene: TRBV20-1
J gene: TRBJ2-7
CDR3 DNA: TGCAGTGCTGGTTCCTACGAGCAGTACTTC
CDR3 protein: CSAGSYEQYF

D gene: .
clone size: few
V gene: TRBV27
J gene: TRBJ2-3
CDR3 DNA: TGTGCCAGCGGCCGAGGGGTTCCACTACGCAGCACAGATACGCAGTATTTT
CDR3 protein: CASGRGVPLRSTDTQYF

D gene: TRBD2
clone size: .
V gene: TRBV6-2/TRBV6-3
J gene: TRBJ2-1
CDR3 DNA: TGTGCCAGCACCTTGGGACTAGCGGGAGGGACTGAGTGGCAGTTCTTC
CDR3 protein: CASTLGLAGGTEWQFF

D gene: .
clone size: few
V gene: TRBV7-9
J gene: TRBJ2-5
CDR3 DNA: TGTGCCAGCATAAGGCTCGTTCCGCCCCTCCAAGAGACCCAGTACTTC
CDR3 protein: CASIRLVPPLQETQYF

D gene: TRBD2
clone size: .
V gene: TRBV9
J gene: TRBJ2-5
CDR3 DNA: TGTGCCAGCAGCGTAGCTTGGATAGCGGGAGTTTCGGAGACCCAGTACTTC
CDR3 protein: CASSVAWIAGVSETQYF

D gene: .
clone size: few
V gene: TRBV7-2
J gene: TRBJ2-4
CDR3 DNA: TGTGCCAGCAGCCTCCTCGGCCTAGCCAAAAACATTCAGTACTTC
CDR3 protein: CASSLLGLAKNIQYF